These 15 T cell receptor beta chains came from one sample sequenced in a study of blood T cell repertoires in COVID-19. Assay: immunoSEQ multiplex PCR; the TCRdb copy retains only in-frame clones and omits some. The profile covers over 450,000 clones, with roughly 89% appearing a single time and approximately 0.9% taken by the ten largest. The specimen sequenced was peripheral blood. These receptors all stem from a man aged 18 to 30 with COVID-19, enrolled during active disease.

V usage is TRBV5-6 and J usage is TRBJ2-7; 10 bases match TRBD2. The junction had 12 bases not matched to a gene; V was cut back by 2 bases and J by 1 base. Germline V gives CDR1 SGHDT, CDR2 YYEEEE. This CDR3 has 18 amino acids. CDR3 sequence (DNA): TGTGCCAGCAGCTTAGGGTGGACTAGCGGATTCCTATCCTACGAGCAGTACTTC. It yields the protein CASSLGWTSGFLSYEQYF. Based on the CDR3 plus reference TRBV5-6 and TRBJ2-7, the full variable domain is DAGVTQSPTHLIKTRGQQVTLRCSPKSGHDTVSWYQQALGQGPQFIFQYYEEEERQRGNFPDRFSGHQFPNYSSELNVNALLLGDSALYLCASSLGWTSGFLSYEQYFGPGTRLTVT.

This clone occurred once. The chain carries TRBV9 and TRBJ2-4; D gene ambiguous. V gave up 0 bases and J gave up 2 bases, with 12 bases separating them. CDR1 SGDLS and CDR2 YYNGEE come from the germline V gene. This CDR3 is 16 amino acids long. CDR3 protein: CASSVGGEGTKNIQYF. The CDR3 DNA reads TGTGCCAGCAGCGTAGGAGGAGAAGGAACCAAAAACATTCAGTACTTC.

This clone was counted a single time. This sequence joins TRBV6-1 and TRBJ1-5; D call uncertain. The CDR3 totals 14 residues. CDR1 MNHNS and CDR2 SASEGT come from the germline V gene. V shed 1 base and J shed 0 bases, with 4 bases lying between them. CDR3 residues: CASSEDYSNQPQHF. The CDR3 coding sequence is TGTGCCAGCAGTGAAGATTATAGCAATCAGCCCCAGCATTTT.

This chain connects TRBV3-1 (or the pseudogene TRBV3-2) to TRBJ1-3; D not certain. Trimming left V 1 base short and J 11 bases short, with 12 bases between. Germline V gene sequence: CDR1 LGHDT, CDR2 YNNKEL (reference sequence). CDR3 length equals 13 residues. CDR3: CASSQATALAIYF. As DNA, the CDR3 is TGTGCCAGCAGCCAAGCTACAGCTTTGGCCATATATTTT.

The V gene is TRBV12-3 or TRBV12-4, the J gene TRBJ1-2; D unclear. V dropped 2 bases and J dropped 8 bases, with 12 bases sitting between them. CDR3 size: 13 residues. The CDR3 region is CASSLRVPRGYTF. CDR3 sequence (DNA): TGTGCCAGCAGTTTAAGAGTCCCCAGGGGCTACACCTTC.

The genes are TRBV3-1 (or the pseudogene TRBV3-2) and TRBJ2-3; 10 positions agree with TRBD1. The CDR3 loop spans 16 amino acids. The V gene end was trimmed by 4 bases and the J gene end by 3 bases; junction bases not matched to a gene: 7. Germline assignment: CDR1 LGHDT and CDR2 YNNKEL (reference sequence). The CDR3 loop is CASSPQTGGMTDTQYF. Written as DNA, the CDR3 is TGTGCCAGCAGCCCTCAGACAGGGGGCATGACAGATACGCAGTATTTT.

The chain joins TRBV9 to TRBJ2-3; 10 positions match TRBD2. The CDR3 is made up of 15 amino acids. Germline V gene data show CDR1 as SGDLS and CDR2 as YYNGEE. V lost 3 bases and J lost 6; bases outside the gene matches: 7. The CDR3 loop is CASSALAGDPDTQYF. DNA of the CDR3: TGTGCCAGCAGCGCGCTAGCGGGAGACCCCGATACGCAGTATTTT.

In this sample, this clone turned up a few times. This chain links TRBV5-1 with TRBJ2-7, with 10 bases matching TRBD2. CDR1 is SGHRS and CDR2 is YFSETQ in the germline V gene. The V and J ends lost 1 base and 3 bases, in that order; junction bases with no gene match: 1. The CDR3 is 14 residues long. DNA for the CDR3: TGCGCCAGCAGCTTGTCTAGCGGGAGCTACGAGCAGTACTTC. As protein: CASSLSSGSYEQYF.

The gene calls are TRBV5-4 and TRBJ1-1; D not certain. CDR3 length: 11 amino acids. Germline V gene lookup returns CDR1 SGHNT and CDR2 YYREEE (reference sequence). V lost 3 bases and J 6 bases, leaving 6 bases between the germline ends. DNA for the CDR3: TGTGCCAGCAGCTACGGTTCTGAAGCTTTCTTT. Its translation: CASSYGSEAFF.

This clone showed up just once. The V gene is TRBV10-1, the J gene TRBJ2-7; unclear D gene. Between the trimmed V and J ends, which lost 2 bases and 5 bases, there was a span of 13 bases. Germline lookup yields CDR1 WNHNN and CDR2 SYGVQD (reference sequence). The CDR3 length is 14 residues. The CDR3 region has the DNA TGCGCCAGCAGTGAGGCCAGGCCGACGGACGAGCAGTACTTC. It yields the protein CASSEARPTDEQYF.

The V call is TRBV2, the J call TRBJ2-1; 7 positions match TRBD1. The J segment lost 6 bases and the V segment lost 4 bases, leaving 6 bases of the junction unmatched. Germline V CDR1 and CDR2: SNHLY, FYNNEI. The CDR3 runs to 14 residues. The CDR3 spells CASSVGQRLNEQFF. CDR3 bases: TGTGCCAGCAGTGTGGGACAGCGTCTCAATGAGCAGTTCTTC.

The rearrangement joins TRBV21-1 to TRBJ1-2. TRBV21-1 is a listed pseudogene. CDR3 size: 14 residues. CDR3 sequence (DNA): TGTGCCAGCAGCAAAACGCCGGGTAACTATGGCTACACCTTC. This translates into CASSKTPGNYGYTF.

This chain uses TRBV30 with TRBJ2-2; 11 nucleotides align to TRBD2. This CDR3 is built from 15 residues. Germline values: CDR1 GTSNPN, CDR2 SVGIG (reference sequence). The ends lost 3 bases at V and 7 bases at J; junction bases unmatched: 7. CDR3 in DNA: TGTGCCTGGAGAGCCCTAGCGGGAGGTATCGGGGAGCTGTTTTTT. Protein: CAWRALAGGIGELFF.

The CDR3 region is CASSRASTNYEQYF. As DNA, the CDR3 is TGTGCCAGTAGTAGGGCTAGCACGAACTACGAGCAGTACTTC. The V call is TRBV19, the J call TRBJ2-7, with a weak D call TRBD2 (5 bases). The CDR3 has 14 amino acids. Trimming stripped 4 bases from V and 3 bases from J, with 13 bases between. Germline lookup yields CDR1 LNHDA and CDR2 SQIVND (reference sequence).

This clone was counted once. V gene TRBV11-2 combines with J gene TRBJ2-7; D remains unclear. The germline V gene has CDR1 SGHAT and CDR2 FQNNGV. This CDR3 is built from 15 residues. V lost 0 bases and J 3 bases, leaving 12 bases between the germline ends. The CDR3 spells CASSLDLVGLYEQYF. The CDR3 nucleotides read TGTGCCAGCAGCTTAGATCTGGTGGGCCTCTACGAGCAGTACTTC.